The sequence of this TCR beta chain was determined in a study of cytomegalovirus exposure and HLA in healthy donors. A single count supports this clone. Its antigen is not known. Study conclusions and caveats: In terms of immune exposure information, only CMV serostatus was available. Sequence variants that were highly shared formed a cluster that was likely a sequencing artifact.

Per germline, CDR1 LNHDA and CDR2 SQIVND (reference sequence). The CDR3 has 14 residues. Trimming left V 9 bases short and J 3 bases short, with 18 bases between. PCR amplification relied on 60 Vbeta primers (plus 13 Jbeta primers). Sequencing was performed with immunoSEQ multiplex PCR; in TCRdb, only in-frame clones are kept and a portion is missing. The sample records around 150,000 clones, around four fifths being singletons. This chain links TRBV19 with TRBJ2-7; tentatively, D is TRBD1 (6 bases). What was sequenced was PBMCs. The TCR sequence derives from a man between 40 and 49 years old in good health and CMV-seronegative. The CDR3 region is CASKPSPGVYEQYF. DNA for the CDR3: TGTGCCAGCAAACCCTCCCCAGGGGTCTACGAGCAGTACTTC. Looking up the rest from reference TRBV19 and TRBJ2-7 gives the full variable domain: DGGITQSPKYLFRKEGQNVTLSCEQNLNHDAMYWYRQDPGQGLRLIYYSQIVNDFQKGDIAEGYSVSREKKESFPLTVTSAQKNPTAFYLCASKPSPGVYEQYFGPGTRLTVT.